This is a list of T cell receptor beta chains from one sample in a study of cytomegalovirus exposure and HLA in healthy donors. The repertoire was sequenced with immunoSEQ multiplex PCR; TCRdb's copy has only in-frame clones and lacks some. The sample has around 61,000 clones; about 79% are singletons. The sequencing sample was made of PBMCs. The receptors originated from a man aged 40-49 years in good health and CMV-seronegative. The CDR3 runs from the conserved cysteine through the conserved F or W. A D gene is named only where the DNA matches it firmly. Size is stated for part of the rows, as once, few or many counts, or as a class when the clone is expanded.

- TRBJ2-3 TRBV2 - CASRGPADTQYF TGTGCCAGCAGGGGGCCGGCAGATACGCAGTATTTT
- TRBJ1-2 TRBV6-5 - CATYRDTREDYGYTF TGTGCCACCTACCGGGACACCCGTGAAGACTATGGCTACACCTTC
- TRBJ2-7 TRBV11-2 - CASSLSLVEQYF TGTGCCAGCAGCTTATCCCTCGTCGAGCAGTACTTC
- TRBJ1-2 TRBV4-1 TRBD1 CASSQDAGGAYGYTF TGCGCCAGCAGCCAAGATGCAGGGGGCGCTTATGGCTACACCTTC
- TRBJ2-1 TRBV19 - CASSGGGGGIYNEQFF TGTGCCAGTAGTGGGGGAGGGGGAGGAATCTACAATGAGCAGTTCTTC
- TRBJ1-1 TRBV19 - CASTPQASMNTEAFF TGTGCCAGTACCCCACAGGCCTCCATGAACACTGAAGCTTTCTTT
once TRBJ1-2 TRBV7-9 - CASSLMSNSLINYGYTF TGTGCCAGCAGCTTGATGTCCAACAGCCTTATCAACTATGGCTACACCTTC
- TRBJ2-4 TRBV11-3 - CASSLGAGVNIQYF TGTGCCAGCAGCTTAGGGGCAGGGGTGAACATTCAGTACTTC
- TRBJ1-2 TRBV29-1 TRBD1 CSVEDIATGKFYGYTF TGCAGCGTTGAAGATATCGCGACAGGGAAGTTCTATGGCTACACCTTC
- TRBJ2-7 TRBV5-4 - CASSTRDKTYEQYF TGTGCCAGCAGCACCCGGGACAAGACCTACGAGCAGTACTTC
- TRBJ2-1 TRBV6-1 TRBD2 CASSEAGGTYNEQFF TGTGCCAGCAGTGAAGCGGGGGGGACCTACAATGAGCAGTTCTTC
- TRBJ1-2 TRBV5-1 - CASSLAGMWGYTF TGCGCCAGCAGCTTGGCAGGGATGTGGGGCTACACCTTC
- TRBJ1-5 TRBV18 - CASSPVSGLQPQHF TGTGCCAGCTCACCAGTTTCAGGACTTCAGCCCCAGCATTTT
- TRBJ1-1 TRBV29-1 - CSVKGVGTEAFF TGCAGCGTTAAGGGGGTGGGCACTGAAGCTTTCTTT
- TRBJ1-3 TRBV29-1 - CSVKQGMAGNTIYF TGCAGCGTGAAACAGGGAATGGCTGGAAACACCATATATTTT
- TRBJ1-1 TRBV5-4 - CASSLEGGLVEAFF TGTGCCAGCAGCTTGGAGGGGGGGCTAGTTGAAGCTTTCTTT
- TRBJ2-1 TRBV7-9 TRBD1 CASSFQSIRTGFSNEQFF TGTGCCAGCAGCTTTCAGTCTATCCGGACAGGGTTTTCCAATGAGCAGTTCTTC
once TRBJ2-3 TRBV25-1 TRBD2 CASTGGLGDTQYF TGTGCCAGCACCGGGGGGTTGGGAGATACGCAGTATTTT
- TRBJ2-1 TRBV19 - CASSIDRRTVGNEQFF TGTGCCAGTAGTATAGATAGGCGGACAGTTGGAAATGAGCAGTTCTTC
- TRBJ2-5 TRBV28 - CASSLIQNQETQYF TGTGCCAGCAGCTTAATTCAGAACCAAGAGACCCAGTACTTC
- TRBJ2-6 TRBV7-2 TRBD2 CASRAGGKISSGANVLTF TGTGCCAGCAGGGCGGGAGGGAAGATCTCCTCTGGGGCCAACGTCCTGACTTTC
once TRBJ1-3 TRBV7-2 TRBD1 CASSLGQGFAGNTIYF TGTGCCAGCAGCTTAGGACAGGGGTTTGCTGGAAACACCATATATTTT
- TRBJ1-1 TRBV28 - CASSPYRIFSEAFF TGTGCCAGCAGTCCCTACAGGATTTTCTCTGAAGCTTTCTTT
few TRBJ1-2 TRBV5-6 - CASSLVAQYGYTF TGTGCCAGCAGCTTGGTTGCACAGTATGGCTACACCTTC
- TRBJ1-4 TRBV28 - CASRPTGRNEKLFF TGTGCCAGCAGGCCGACAGGACGTAATGAAAAACTGTTTTTT
- TRBJ2-2 TRBV4-1 - CASSPQRGTGELFF TGCGCCAGCAGCCCTCAACGGGGCACCGGGGAGCTGTTTTTT
- TRBJ1-4 TRBV6-6 - CASSYRGEGEKLFF TGTGCCAGCAGTTACCGCGGTGAGGGTGAAAAACTGTTTTTT
- TRBJ2-5 TRBV10-3 TRBD2 CAISVAGGTQETQYF TGTGCCATCAGTGTAGCGGGGGGAACCCAAGAGACCCAGTACTTC
- TRBJ1-1 TRBV9 TRBD1 CASSVARTGEAFF TGTGCCAGCAGCGTAGCTAGGACAGGCGAAGCTTTCTTT
- TRBJ2-7 TRBV30 TRBD2 CAWSLAGIFYEQYF TGTGCCTGGAGTTTAGCGGGGATTTTTTACGAGCAGTACTTC
- TRBJ2-7 TRBV30 - CAWSITTTSYEQYF TGTGCCTGGAGTATCACTACGACCTCCTACGAGCAGTACTTC
once TRBJ2-3 TRBV7-6 TRBD1 CASSLATTGGADTQYF TGTGCCAGCAGCTTAGCGACGACAGGGGGAGCAGATACGCAGTATTTT
few TRBJ1-2 TRBV6-6 TRBD1 CASSYSTGDGYTF TGTGCCAGCAGTTACTCGACAGGGGATGGCTACACCTTC
- TRBJ1-2 TRBV10-3 - CAISSNSIYGYTF TGTGCCATCAGTTCTAACAGTATCTATGGCTACACCTTC
- TRBJ1-2 TRBV7-9 TRBD1 CASSSLSVGRGTNYGYTF TGTGCCAGCAGCTCGCTTAGTGTCGGCAGGGGGACTAACTATGGCTACACCTTC
- TRBJ1-4 TRBV7-8 - CASSLGNSYNEKLFF TGTGCCAGCAGCTTAGGCAACAGCTATAATGAAAAACTGTTTTTT
- TRBJ2-7 TRBV29-1 - CSVGGSNSYEQYF TGCAGCGTTGGGGGCAGCAACTCCTACGAGCAGTACTTC
- TRBJ1-3 TRBV6-5 - CASWRSSSGNTIYF TGTGCCAGCTGGCGGAGTAGTTCTGGAAACACCATATATTTT
- TRBJ2-1 TRBV5-4 TRBD2 CASSLEGLAGPYNEQFF TGTGCCAGCAGCTTGGAGGGACTAGCGGGGCCCTACAATGAGCAGTTCTTC
- TRBJ1-2 TRBV7-8 TRBD1 CASSLSPRDSYGYTF TGTGCCAGCAGCTTATCCCCCCGGGACAGCTATGGCTACACCTTC